This TCR beta chain is from a study of blood T cell repertoires in COVID-19. Generated by immunoSEQ multiplex PCR, the TCRdb table keeps only in-frame clones and is missing some. Of 200,000 to 250,000 clones in the sample, about four fifths were seen once. This CDR3 comprises 15 residues. CDR1 is SEHNR, CDR2 FQNEAQ, per germline (reference sequence). V was pared by 5 bases and J by 6 bases, with 10 bases of the junction left unmatched. J is TRBJ1-3 and V is TRBV7-9, with 7 bases that match TRBD1. The sequencing input was peripheral blood. This clonotype was sampled from an elderly woman with COVID-19, enrolled during active disease. The CDR3 region is CASSETTGRLNTIYF. CDR3 nucleotides: TGTGCCAGCAGCGAGACGACAGGGCGACTAAACACCATATATTTT.